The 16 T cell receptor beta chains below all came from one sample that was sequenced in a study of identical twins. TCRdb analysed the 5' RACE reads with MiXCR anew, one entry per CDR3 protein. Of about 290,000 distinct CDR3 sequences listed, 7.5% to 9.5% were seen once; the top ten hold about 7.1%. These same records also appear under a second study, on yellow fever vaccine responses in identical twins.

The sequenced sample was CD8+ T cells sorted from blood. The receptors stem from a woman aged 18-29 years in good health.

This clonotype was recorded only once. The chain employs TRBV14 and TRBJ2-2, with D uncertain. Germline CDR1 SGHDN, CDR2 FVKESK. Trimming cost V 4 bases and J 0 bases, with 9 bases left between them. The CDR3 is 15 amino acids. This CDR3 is CASSLRPSNTGELFF. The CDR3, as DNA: TGTGCCAGCAGCCTACGGCCATCGAACACCGGGGAGCTGTTTTTT.

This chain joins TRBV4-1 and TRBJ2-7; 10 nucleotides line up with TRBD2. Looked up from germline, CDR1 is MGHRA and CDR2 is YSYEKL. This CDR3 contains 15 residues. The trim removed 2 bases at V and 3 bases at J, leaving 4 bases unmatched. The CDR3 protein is CASSQTIAGGYEQYF. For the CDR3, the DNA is TGCGCCAGCAGCCAAACTATAGCGGGGGGCTACGAGCAGTACTTC.

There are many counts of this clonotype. In DNA, the CDR3 is TGTGCCAGCAGCTCCTCAGGGGGCTCTAACTATGGCTACACCTTC. Protein product: CASSSSGGSNYGYTF. V gene TRBV7-3 combines with J gene TRBJ1-2, with 8 bases fitting TRBD1. Germline CDR1 reads SGHTA; CDR2 reads FQGTGA. The CDR3 is 15 amino acids. The V segment lost 4 bases and the J segment 0 bases; nucleotides outside the gene matches: 4.

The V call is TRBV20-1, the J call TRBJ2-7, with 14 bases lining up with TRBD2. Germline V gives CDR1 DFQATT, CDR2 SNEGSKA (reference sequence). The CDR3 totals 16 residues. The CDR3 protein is CSTRPGLAGDMGEQYF. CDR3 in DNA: TGCAGCACCAGACCGGGACTAGCGGGAGACATGGGCGAGCAGTACTTC.

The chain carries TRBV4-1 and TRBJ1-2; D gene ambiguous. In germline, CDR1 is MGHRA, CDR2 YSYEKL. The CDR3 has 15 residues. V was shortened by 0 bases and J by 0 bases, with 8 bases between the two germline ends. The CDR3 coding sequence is TGCGCCAGCAGCCAAGAAGGAGCTGCTAACTATGGCTACACCTTC. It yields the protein CASSQEGAANYGYTF.

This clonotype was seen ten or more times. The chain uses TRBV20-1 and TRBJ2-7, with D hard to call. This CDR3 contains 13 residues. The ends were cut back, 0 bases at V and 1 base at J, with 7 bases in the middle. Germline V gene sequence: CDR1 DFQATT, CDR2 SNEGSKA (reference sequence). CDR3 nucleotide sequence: TGCAGTGCTAGAGATCCCTCGTCCTACGAGCAGTACTTC. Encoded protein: CSARDPSSYEQYF.

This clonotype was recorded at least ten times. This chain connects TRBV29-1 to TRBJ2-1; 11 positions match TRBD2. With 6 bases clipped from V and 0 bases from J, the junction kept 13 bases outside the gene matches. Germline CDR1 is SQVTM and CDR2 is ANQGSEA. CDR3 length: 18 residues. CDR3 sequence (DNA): TGCAGCGTCCTACCGGGACTAGCGGACCCGAGCTCCTACAATGAGCAGTTCTTC. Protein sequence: CSVLPGLADPSSYNEQFF.

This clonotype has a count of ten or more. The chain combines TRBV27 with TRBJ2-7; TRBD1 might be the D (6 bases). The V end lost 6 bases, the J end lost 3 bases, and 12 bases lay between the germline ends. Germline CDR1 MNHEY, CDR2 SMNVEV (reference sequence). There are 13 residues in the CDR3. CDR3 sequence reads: CASRSTGNYEQYF. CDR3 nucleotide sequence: TGTGCCAGCAGATCTACAGGGAACTACGAGCAGTACTTC.

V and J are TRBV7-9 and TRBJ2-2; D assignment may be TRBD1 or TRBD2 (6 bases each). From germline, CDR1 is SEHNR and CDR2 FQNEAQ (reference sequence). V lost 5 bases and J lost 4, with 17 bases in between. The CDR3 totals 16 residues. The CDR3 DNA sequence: TGTGCCAGCAGCCCTCCCGGCCCGGGGGCCACCGGGGAGCTGTTTTTT. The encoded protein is CASSPPGPGATGELFF.

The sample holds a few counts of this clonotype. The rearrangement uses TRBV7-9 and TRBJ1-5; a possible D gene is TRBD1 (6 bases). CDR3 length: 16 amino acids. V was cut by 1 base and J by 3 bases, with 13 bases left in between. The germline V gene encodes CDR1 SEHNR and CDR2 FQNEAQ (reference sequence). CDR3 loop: CASSLGGAGLNQPQHF. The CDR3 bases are TGTGCCAGCAGCTTAGGGGGGGCAGGGCTCAATCAGCCCCAGCATTTT.

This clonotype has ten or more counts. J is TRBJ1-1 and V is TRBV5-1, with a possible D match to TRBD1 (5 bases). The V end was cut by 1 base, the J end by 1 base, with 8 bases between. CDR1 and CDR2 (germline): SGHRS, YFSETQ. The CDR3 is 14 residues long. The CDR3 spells CASSLSGTNTEAFF. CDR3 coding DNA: TGCGCCAGCAGCTTGTCCGGGACGAACACTGAAGCTTTCTTT.

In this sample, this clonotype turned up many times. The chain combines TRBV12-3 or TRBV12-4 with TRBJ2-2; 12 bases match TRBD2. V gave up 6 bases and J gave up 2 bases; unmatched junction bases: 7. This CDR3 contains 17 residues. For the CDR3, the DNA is TGTGCCAGCAGCCCCGGACTAGCGGGACTAAACACCGGGGAGCTGTTTTTT. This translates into CASSPGLAGLNTGELFF.

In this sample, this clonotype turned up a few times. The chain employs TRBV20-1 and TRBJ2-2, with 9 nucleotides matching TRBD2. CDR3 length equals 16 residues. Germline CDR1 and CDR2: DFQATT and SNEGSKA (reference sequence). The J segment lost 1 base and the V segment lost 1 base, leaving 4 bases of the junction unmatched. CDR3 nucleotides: TGCAGTGCTAGAGGGGCTAGCGGGGAGAACACCGGGGAGCTGTTTTTT. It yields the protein CSARGASGENTGELFF.

The CDR3 DNA reads as TGCGCCAGCAGAAGGACTAGCGGAAAGGTCTACAATGAGCAGTTCTTC. It encodes CASRRTSGKVYNEQFF. The chain links TRBV5-1 to TRBJ2-1, with 10 bases that match TRBD2. The ends lost 5 bases at V and 3 bases at J; junction bases unmatched: 8. CDR1 is SGHRS and CDR2 is YFSETQ in the germline V gene. The CDR3 spans 16 residues.

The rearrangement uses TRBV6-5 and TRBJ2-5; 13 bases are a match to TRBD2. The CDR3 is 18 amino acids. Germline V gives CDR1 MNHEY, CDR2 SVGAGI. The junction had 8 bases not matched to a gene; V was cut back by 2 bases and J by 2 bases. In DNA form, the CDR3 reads TGTGCCAGCAGTTACGCCCTTCCGGGACTAGCGGGACAAGAGACCCAGTACTTC. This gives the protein CASSYALPGLAGQETQYF.

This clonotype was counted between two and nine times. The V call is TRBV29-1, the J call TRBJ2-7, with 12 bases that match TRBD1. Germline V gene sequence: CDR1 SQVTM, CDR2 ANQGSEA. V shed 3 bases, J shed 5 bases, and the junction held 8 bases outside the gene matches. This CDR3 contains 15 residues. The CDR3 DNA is TGCAGCGTTGACAGCGCGGGACAGGGGGCGAACGAGCAGTACTTC. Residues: CSVDSAGQGANEQYF.